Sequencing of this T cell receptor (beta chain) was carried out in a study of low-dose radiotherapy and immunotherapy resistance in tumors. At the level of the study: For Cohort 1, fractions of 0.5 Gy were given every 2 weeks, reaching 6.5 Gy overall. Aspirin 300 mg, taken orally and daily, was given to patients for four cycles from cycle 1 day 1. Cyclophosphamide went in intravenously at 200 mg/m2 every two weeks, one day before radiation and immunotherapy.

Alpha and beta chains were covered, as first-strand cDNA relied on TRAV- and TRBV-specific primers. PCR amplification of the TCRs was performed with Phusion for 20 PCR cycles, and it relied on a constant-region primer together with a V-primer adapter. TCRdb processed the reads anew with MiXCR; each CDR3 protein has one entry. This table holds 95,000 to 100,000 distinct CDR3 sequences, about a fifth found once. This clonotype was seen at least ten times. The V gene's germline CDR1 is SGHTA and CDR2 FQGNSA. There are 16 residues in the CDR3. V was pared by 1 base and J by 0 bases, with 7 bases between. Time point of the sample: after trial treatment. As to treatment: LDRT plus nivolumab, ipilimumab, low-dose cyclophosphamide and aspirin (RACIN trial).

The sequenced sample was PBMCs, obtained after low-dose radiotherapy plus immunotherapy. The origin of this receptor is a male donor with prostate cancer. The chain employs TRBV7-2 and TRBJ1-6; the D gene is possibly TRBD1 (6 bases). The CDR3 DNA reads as TGTGCCAGCAGCTTAGAGGGGGGCTCCTATAATTCACCCCTCCACTTT. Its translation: CASSLEGGSYNSPLHF.